The rows below give T cell receptor beta chains drawn from one sample of a study of blood T cell repertoires in COVID-19. TCRdb keeps only in-frame clones here, not all; method: immunoSEQ multiplex PCR. The sample lists 200,000 or so clones; roughly 80% were seen once. Sequenced: peripheral blood. These receptor sequences come from a woman of 80 years or more with acute or convalescent COVID-19. Both conserved end residues are part of each CDR3. The D gene is left open where the match is weak. Clone size is not always given. Where it is, it says once, few, many or a class for expanded clones.

clone_size j_call d_call v_call cdr3_nt cdr3_aa
NA TRBJ1-1 NA TRBV12-3/TRBV12-4 TGTGCCAGCAGTCTTACAGAGAACACTGAAGCTTTCTTT CASSLTENTEAFF
NA TRBJ1-4 NA TRBV3-1/TRBV3-2 TGTGCCAGCAGCCAAGTAGCCATAATATCAACTAATGAAAAACTGTTTTTT CASSQVAIISTNEKLFF
NA TRBJ1-1 TRBD1 TRBV19 TGTGCCAGTAAACCCCTATGGGGACAGAGGAACACTGAAGCTTTCTTT CASKPLWGQRNTEAFF
NA TRBJ2-7 TRBD2 TRBV7-9 TGTGCCAGCAGCGAGAGCGGGGGGTTGATCTACGAGCAGTACTTC CASSESGGLIYEQYF
NA TRBJ1-2 NA TRBV28 TGTGCCAGCAGGAGACAGATTTCTAACTATGGCTACACCTTC CASRRQISNYGYTF
NA TRBJ2-1 TRBD2 TRBV4-1 TGCGCCAGCAGCCAAGTGGCTAGCGGGTCCTTCAATGAGCAGTTCTTC CASSQVASGSFNEQFF
NA TRBJ2-6 NA TRBV5-1 TGCGCCAGCAGCTTGGAAGGGGGGGCCGCCTCTGGGGCCAACGTCCTGACTTTC CASSLEGGAASGANVLTF
NA TRBJ1-1 TRBD1 TRBV19 TGTGCCAGTAGTCTGGACAGGTCGGCCACTGAAGCTTTCTTT CASSLDRSATEAFF
few TRBJ2-7 TRBD1 TRBV19 TGTGCCAGTAGTCCACAGGGGGCCCAGCAGGGATACGAGCAGTACTTC CASSPQGAQQGYEQYF
NA TRBJ1-2 TRBD1 TRBV3-1/TRBV3-2 TGTGCCAGCACCCCTTCGCCGACAGGGGGATTTTATGGCTACACCTTC CASTPSPTGGFYGYTF
few TRBJ2-1 TRBD2 TRBV29-1 TGCAGCGTTGACGGGAGGGGCAATGATGAGCAGTTCTTC CSVDGRGNDEQFF
NA TRBJ1-6 NA TRBV6-5 TGTGCCAGCTTTGTCCGGGGGTCTAATTCACCCCTCCACTTT CASFVRGSNSPLHF
few TRBJ1-2 NA TRBV9 TGTGCCAGCAGCGTAGCCGACAGTCCTAACTATGGCTACACCTTC CASSVADSPNYGYTF
once TRBJ2-1 TRBD2 TRBV23-1 TGCGCCAGTAGTTCCCCGGGACTAGCGGATTACAATGAGCAGTTCTTC CASSSPGLADYNEQFF